Listed here is a single T cell receptor beta chain. Its cognate antigen is unknown. The data are from a study of T-cell reconstitution after alpha-beta-depleted transplantation in children. Whole-study results and caveats: Hyperexpanded clones declined; after one year, newly produced T cells mostly supplied diversity. Day-60 TCRbeta diversity that was high in some patients was derived from surviving recipient T cells and thymic progenitors. Two months or so post-transplant, alpha-beta T cells reportedly derived from several hundred expanded graft clones.

Unmatched junction bases numbered 5, after V lost 5 bases and J lost 2 bases. The CDR3 spans 14 residues. Germline CDR1 LNHDA, CDR2 SQIVND (reference sequence). Researchers prepared the TCRbeta library using unique molecular identifiers, the study reports. TCRdb reanalysed the PCR reads using MiXCR and keeps one entry per CDR3 protein. The sample yields 300,000 to 350,000 distinct CDR3 sequences, roughly 15% seen once. V gene TRBV19 combines with J gene TRBJ2-7; 8 bases agree with TRBD1. The clonotype originates from a male patient under 10 years old who had a stem cell transplant for acute lymphoblastic leukemia, so the T cells may come from the graft donor. The sequences come from PBMCs, mostly from graft donor cells, collected 360 days after TCRalphabeta/CD19-depleted stem cell transplant. The CDR3 DNA reads TGTGCCAGTAGTGACAACAGGGGGACCTACGAGCAGTACTTC. It codes for CASSDNRGTYEQYF.